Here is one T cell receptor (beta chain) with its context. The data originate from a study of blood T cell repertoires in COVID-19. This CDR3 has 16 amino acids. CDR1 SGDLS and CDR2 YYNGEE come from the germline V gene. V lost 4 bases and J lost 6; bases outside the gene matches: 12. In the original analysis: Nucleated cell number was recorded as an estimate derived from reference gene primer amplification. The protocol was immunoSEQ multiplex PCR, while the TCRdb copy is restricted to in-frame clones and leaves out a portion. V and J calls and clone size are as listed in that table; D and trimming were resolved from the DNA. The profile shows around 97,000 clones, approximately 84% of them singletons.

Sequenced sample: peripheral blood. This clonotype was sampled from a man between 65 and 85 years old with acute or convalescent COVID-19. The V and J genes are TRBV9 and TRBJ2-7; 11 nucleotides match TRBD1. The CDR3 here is CASSLTSGQGAGEQYF. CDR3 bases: TGTGCCAGCAGCCTAACAAGTGGACAGGGGGCGGGCGAGCAGTACTTC.